Shown below are 23 T cell receptor beta chains from a single sample sequenced in a study of tumor and adjacent non-tumor tissue in lung cancer. The library came from three nested PCR rounds adapted from ARM-PCR protocols. In TCRdb, the multiplex PCR reads were re-called with MiXCR into one record per CDR3 protein. The repertoire has 220,000 or so distinct CDR3 sequences, about two thirds of them found once; the top ten carry roughly 24%. RNA was extracted from bulk tissue without any cell sorting. The sequenced sample consisted of lung tumor tissue. The receptor set was obtained from a man aged 55 to 70 with non-small cell lung cancer.

Regarding this clonotype: Germline is not matched at one junction end, which may reflect a read error. The chain links TRBV11-3 to TRBJ2-2; no reliable D call. This CDR3 region has 12 residues. The germline V gene has CDR1 SGHNT and CDR2 YENEEA. CDR3 protein: CASKENTEELFF. CDR3 nucleotides: TGTGCCAGCAAGGAGAACACCGAGGAGTTGTTTTTT.

V gene TRBV20-1 combines with J gene TRBJ1-1, with TRBD1 as a possible D gene (6 bases). CDR1 is DFQATT and CDR2 is SNEGSKA in the germline V gene (reference sequence). V was clipped by 6 bases and J by 1 base, with 18 bases between them. This CDR3 contains 15 residues. Written as DNA, the CDR3 is TGCAGTGCGCCGTGGGGGGGGCGAGGGAACACTGAAGCTTTCTTT. It is translated as CSAPWGGRGNTEAFF.

The table lists this clonotype with a count of one. A single base separates this from a much larger clone, so it may be a read error. The CDR3 ends on some other residue instead of the conserved phenylalanine or tryptophan, so this is likely a read error. V and J are TRBV5-6 and TRBJ1-1; D call uncertain. The CDR3 sequence is 13 residues long. CDR1 and CDR2 from the germline V gene are SGHDT and YYEEEE. Trimming took 1 base from V and 7 from J, leaving 11 bases between them. The CDR3 DNA sequence: TGTGCCAGCAGCTTGACACATGGGAATGAAGCTTTCATT. Translated, it gives CASSLTHGNEAFI.

In the case of this clonotype: At one end, the junction sequence differs from germline, possibly due to a read error. J is TRBJ2-2 and V is TRBV20-1; D may be TRBD2 (5 bases). Per germline, CDR1 DFQATT and CDR2 SNEGSKA (reference sequence). The CDR3 is made up of 12 amino acids. This chain's CDR3 is CSAREYTGELFF. The DNA of the CDR3 is TGCAGTGCTAGGGAGTACACCGGGGAACTGTTTTTT.

Notes on this clonotype: The conserved phenylalanine or tryptophan normally closing the CDR3 is absent here, so this likely arose from a read error. CDR3 sequence (DNA): TGTGCCAGCAGTTTGGTAGGAGCGGGAATAGTCAATGAGCAGTTCCTC. Residues: CASSLVGAGIVNEQFL. V usage is TRBV5-6 and J usage is TRBJ2-1; 7 bases line up with TRBD2. In germline, CDR1 is SGHDT, CDR2 YYEEEE. The CDR3 contains 16 residues.

The rearrangement uses TRBV29-1 and TRBJ1-1; a possible D gene is TRBD1 (5 bases). In germline, CDR1 is SQVTM, CDR2 ANQGSEA. This CDR3 spans 17 amino acids. V dropped 0 bases and J dropped 5 bases, with 22 bases sitting between them. The CDR3 nucleotides are TGCAGCGTTGAAGATAGAGGGACGCGTGGAGGAGCGACTGAAGCTTTCTTT. Translated: CSVEDRGTRGGATEAFF.

On this clonotype itself: The conserved final phenylalanine or tryptophan is absent from the CDR3, which likely points to a read error. The CDR3 protein is CASSGRTGGNNEQFL. Here the CDR3 DNA reads TGTGCTAGCAGTGGGCGGACAGGGGGTAACAATGAGCAGTTCTTG. The chain links TRBV6-1 to TRBJ2-1, with TRBD1 identical over 10 bases. Per the germline V gene, CDR1 is MNHNS and CDR2 is SASEGT. The CDR3 consists of 15 residues.

Worth noting for this clonotype: One end of the junction does not line up with germline, which may come from a read error. The chain employs TRBV5-4 and TRBJ2-5; maybe TRBD1 (5 bases). The CDR3 is made up of 16 amino acids. The germline gives CDR1 SGHNT, CDR2 YYREEE (reference sequence). The CDR3 loop reads CASSLGGGIIQESQYF. The CDR3 coding sequence is TGTGCCAGCAGCTTGGGGGGCGGCATCATCCAAGAGAGCCAGTACTTC.

At least ten counts were recorded for this clonotype. The genes are TRBV29-1 and TRBJ1-2; maybe TRBD1 (6 bases). CDR1 SQVTM and CDR2 ANQGSEA come from the germline V gene. The V and J ends lost 0 bases and 8 bases respectively, with 16 bases between them. CDR3 size: 14 residues. As DNA, the CDR3 is TGCAGCGTTGAAGAAAGGGCAGGGGCGAGCGGCTACACCTTC. Translating gives CSVEERAGASGYTF. Full variable domain (missing parts from reference TRBV29-1 and TRBJ1-2): SAVISQKPSRDICQRGTSLTIQCQVDSQVTMMFWYRQQPGQSLTLIATANQGSEATYESGFVIDKFPISRPNLTFSTLTVSNMSPEDSSIYLCSVEERAGASGYTFGSGTRLTVV.

This clonotype was seen a handful of times. The genes are TRBV20-1 and TRBJ2-1, with 12 bases that match TRBD2. Germline V lookup: CDR1 DFQATT, CDR2 SNEGSKA (reference sequence). Trimming cost V 5 bases and J 0 bases; bases outside gene matches: 11. The CDR3 runs 18 residues. For the CDR3, the DNA is TGCAGTGCTTGGTCCGGGACTAGCGGGTTCAGCTCCTACAATGAGCAGTTCTTC. It is translated as CSAWSGTSGFSSYNEQFF.

Notes on this clonotype: A read error may produce the germline difference seen at one junction end. This sequence joins TRBV4-2 and TRBJ2-5; tentatively, D is TRBD1 or TRBD2 (5 bases each). CDR3 length equals 14 residues. CDR1 and CDR2 (germline): LGHNA, YNFKEQ. CDR3 loop: CASSQTRGKETQYF. The CDR3 DNA follows: TGTGCCAGTAGCCAAACACGGGGCAAAGAGACCCAGTACTTC.

This sequence joins TRBV5-1 and TRBJ2-3, with D perhaps matching TRBD1 (6 bases). V was trimmed by 5 bases and J by 1 base, leaving 17 bases between them. Germline CDR1 SGHRS, CDR2 YFSETQ. The CDR3 runs 16 residues. The CDR3 DNA sequence: TGCGCCAGCAGATATTCCCCAGGGGTTGGCACAGATACGCAGTATTTT. Encoded protein: CASRYSPGVGTDTQYF.

Concerning this clonotype itself: A read error is likely, as this CDR3 ends without the conserved phenylalanine or tryptophan. The CDR3 DNA sequence: TGTGCCAGCAGTGAGTGGGACGGGGATGAGCAGTTCATC. Protein: CASSEWDGDEQFI. V gene TRBV6-1 combines with J gene TRBJ2-1, with D possibly being TRBD1 or TRBD2 (5 bases each). This CDR3 is built from 13 residues. CDR1 MNHNS and CDR2 SASEGT come from the germline V gene. Trimming took off 3 bases at V and 8 bases at J, with 11 bases between the two ends.

In the case of this clonotype: One end of the junction fails to match germline, which may point to a read error. The J gene is TRBJ2-2, the V gene TRBV7-8, with 7 bases fitting TRBD2. Germline values: CDR1 SGHVS, CDR2 FQNEAQ. This CDR3 is 17 amino acids long. CDR3 sequence reads: CDSSLGETSAVTGELFF. The CDR3 coding sequence is TGTGACAGCAGTTTAGGGGAAACTAGCGCGGTTACCGGGGAGCTGTTTTTT.

The chain carries TRBV11-2 and TRBJ2-5; 7 nucleotides agree with TRBD1. Germline values: CDR1 SGHAT, CDR2 FQNNGV. The CDR3 covers 18 residues. V shed 4 bases, J shed 5 bases, and the junction held 19 bases outside the gene matches. CDR3 residues: CASSSGTIRISRGETQYF. CDR3 nucleotide sequence: TGTGCCAGCAGCTCCGGAACCATCAGGATTAGCAGGGGGGAGACCCAGTACTTC.

The V and J genes are TRBV5-1 and TRBJ1-4; D possibly corresponds to TRBD1 (6 bases). The V gene lost 4 bases and the J gene lost 8 bases, with 21 bases spanning the gap. This CDR3 is 16 amino acids long. CDR1 SGHRS and CDR2 YFSETQ come from the germline V gene. The CDR3 protein is CASSLTPGPRGEKLFF. CDR3 bases: TGCGCCAGCAGCCTAACACCGGGACCTAGGGGGGAAAAACTGTTTTTT. The variable domain in full, completed from reference TRBV5-1 and TRBJ1-4, reads KAGVTQTPRYLIKTRGQQVTLSCSPISGHRSVSWYQQTPGQGLQFLFEYFSETQRNKGNFPGRFSGRQFSNSRSEMNVSTLELGDSALYLCASSLTPGPRGEKLFFGSGTQLSVL.

About this clonotype: This clone may be a read error of a much larger clone one base away. The chain has TRBV12-3 or TRBV12-4 and TRBJ2-1, with TRBD2 matching 7 bases. CDR3 length equals 16 residues. Trimming cost V 6 bases and J 3 bases; bases outside gene matches: 11. The CDR3 here is CASSHLAGAHYNEQFF. CDR3 bases: TGTGCCAGCAGCCACTTGGCGGGAGCCCACTACAATGAGCAGTTCTTC.

Notes on this clonotype: Compared with germline, one end of the junction differs, possibly owing to a read error. The chain combines TRBV11-2 with TRBJ2-6; D is possibly TRBD1 or TRBD2 (5 bases each). The CDR3 contains 14 residues. The germline gives CDR1 SGHAT, CDR2 FQNNGV. DNA of the CDR3: TGTGCCAGTAGTCCTATCTCTGGGACCAACGCCCTGACTTTT. Encoded protein: CASSPISGTNALTF.

With respect to this clonotype: A much larger clone is a single base away; this may be a read error. This CDR3 fails to terminate in the conserved phenylalanine or tryptophan, so it likely reflects a read error. This chain joins TRBV20-1 and TRBJ1-3; D gene uncertain. The CDR3 is made up of 15 amino acids. In germline, CDR1 is DFQATT, CDR2 SNEGSKA (reference sequence). The germline V and J ends were trimmed by 0 bases and 0 bases, with 9 bases remaining between them. In nucleotides, the CDR3 is TGCAGTGCTAGAGATAGGAGTAACTCTGGAAACACCATATATTAT. As protein: CSARDRSNSGNTIYY.

The rearrangement links TRBV6-2 or TRBV6-3 to TRBJ1-5, with unresolved D. CDR3 size: 13 residues. The germline V gene encodes CDR1 MNHEY and CDR2 SVGEGT. V was pared by 3 bases and J by 7 bases, with 10 bases between. CDR3 residues: CASSYSLTQPQHF. The CDR3 region has the DNA TGTGCCAGCAGTTATAGCCTGACCCAGCCCCAGCATTTT.

The V call is TRBV6-2 or TRBV6-3, the J call TRBJ2-1; the D call may be TRBD1 or TRBD2 (5 bases each). The CDR3 runs 15 residues. Germline CDR1 and CDR2: MNHEY and SVGEGT. V was cut by 6 bases and J by 15 bases, with 27 bases left in between. The CDR3 nucleotides read TGTGCCAGCAGACCGAGGGGTAGCTCCTACAATGAACGGTTCTTC. As protein: CASRPRGSSYNERFF.

Ten or more counts support this clonotype. The gene calls are TRBV4-1 and TRBJ2-7; TRBD1 matches at 9 bases. CDR1 is MGHRA, CDR2 YSYEKL, per germline. V lost 4 bases and J lost 4; bases outside the gene matches: 17. This CDR3 has 18 residues. Here the CDR3 DNA reads TGCGCCAGCAGCCTAGAACGTACCGGGACAGGGTCTGGGTACGAGCAGTACTTC. This codes for CASSLERTGTGSGYEQYF.

This clonotype was found once. A read error may explain this, as a much larger clone is one base away. V and J are TRBV20-1 and TRBJ2-3; D is undetermined. The CDR3 is 14 residues long. The germline gives CDR1 DFQATT, CDR2 SNEGSKA (reference sequence). The ends were cut back, 4 bases at V and 5 bases at J, with 16 bases in the middle. The CDR3 DNA reads as TGCAGTGCTATTTTGTCCAGGTCTATAGATACGCAGTATTTT. Its protein is CSAILSRSIDTQYF.